This TCR beta chain is drawn from a study of blood T cell repertoires in COVID-19. This table comes from immunoSEQ multiplex PCR, and its TCRdb copy is limited to in-frame clones, with some not included. The sample has over 250,000 clones; about 90% are singletons. The CDR3 runs to 15 residues. Looked up from germline, CDR1 is LNHDA and CDR2 is SQIVND (reference sequence). V shed 6 bases and J shed 2 bases, with 14 bases lying between them. The sequencing sample was made of peripheral blood. The sequence came from a woman between 45 and 60 years old with acute or convalescent COVID-19. The chain employs TRBV19 and TRBJ1-3; possible D gene TRBD1, 5 bases. The chain's CDR3 is CASSNPSGAGNTIYF. DNA of the CDR3: TGTGCCAGTAGCAATCCCTCGGGGGCTGGAAACACCATATATTTT. Supplemented by reference TRBV19 and TRBJ1-3, the full variable domain reads DGGITQSPKYLFRKEGQNVTLSCEQNLNHDAMYWYRQDPGQGLRLIYYSQIVNDFQKGDIAEGYSVSREKKESFPLTVTSAQKNPTAFYLCASSNPSGAGNTIYFGEGSWLTVV.